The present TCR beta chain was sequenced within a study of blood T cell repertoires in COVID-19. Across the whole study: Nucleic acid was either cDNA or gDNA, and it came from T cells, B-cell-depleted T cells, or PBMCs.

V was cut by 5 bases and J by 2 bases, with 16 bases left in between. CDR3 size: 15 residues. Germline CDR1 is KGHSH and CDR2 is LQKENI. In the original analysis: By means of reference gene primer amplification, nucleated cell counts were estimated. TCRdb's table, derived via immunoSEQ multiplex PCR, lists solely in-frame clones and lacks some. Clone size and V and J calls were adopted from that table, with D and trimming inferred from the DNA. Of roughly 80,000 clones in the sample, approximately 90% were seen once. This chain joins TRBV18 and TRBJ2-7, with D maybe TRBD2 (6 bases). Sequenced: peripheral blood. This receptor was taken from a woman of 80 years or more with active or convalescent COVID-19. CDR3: CASSTGLGSTYEQYF. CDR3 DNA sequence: TGTGCCAGCTCAACGGGACTGGGAAGTACCTACGAGCAGTACTTC.